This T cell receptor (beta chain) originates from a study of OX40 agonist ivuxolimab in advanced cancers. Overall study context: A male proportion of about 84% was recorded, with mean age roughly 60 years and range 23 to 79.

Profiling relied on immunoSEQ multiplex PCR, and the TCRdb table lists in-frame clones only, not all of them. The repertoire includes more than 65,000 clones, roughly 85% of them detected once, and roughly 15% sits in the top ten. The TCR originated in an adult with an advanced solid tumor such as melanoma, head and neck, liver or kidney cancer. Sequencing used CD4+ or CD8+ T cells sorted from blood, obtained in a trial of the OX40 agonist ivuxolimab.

The CDR3 reads CASSASGTWDGYTF. The CDR3 nucleotides are TGTGCCAGCAGCGCCTCCGGGACCTGGGATGGCTACACCTTC. The gene calls are TRBV7-6 and TRBJ1-2; D might be TRBD1 (5 bases). Germline V CDR1 and CDR2: SGHVS, FNYEAQ. V was clipped by 5 bases and J by 6 bases, with 16 bases between them. CDR3 length: 14 residues.